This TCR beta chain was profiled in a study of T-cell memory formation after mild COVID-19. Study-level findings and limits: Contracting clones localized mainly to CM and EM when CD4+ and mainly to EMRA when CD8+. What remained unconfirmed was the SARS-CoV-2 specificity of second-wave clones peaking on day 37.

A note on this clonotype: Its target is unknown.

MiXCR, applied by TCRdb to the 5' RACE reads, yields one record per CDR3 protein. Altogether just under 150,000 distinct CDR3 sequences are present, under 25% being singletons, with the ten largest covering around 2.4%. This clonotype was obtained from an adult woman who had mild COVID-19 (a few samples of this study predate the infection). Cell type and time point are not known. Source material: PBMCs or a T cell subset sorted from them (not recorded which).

This CDR3 is CASSSQGIEETQYF. The CDR3 DNA reads TGCGCCAGCAGCTCTCAGGGGATAGAGGAGACCCAGTACTTC. The V gene is TRBV5-1, the J gene TRBJ2-5; a possible D gene is TRBD1 (6 bases). The CDR3 totals 14 residues. V was cut by 3 bases and J by 5 bases, with 14 bases left in between. Germline-derived CDR1 and CDR2 are SGHRS and YFSETQ.